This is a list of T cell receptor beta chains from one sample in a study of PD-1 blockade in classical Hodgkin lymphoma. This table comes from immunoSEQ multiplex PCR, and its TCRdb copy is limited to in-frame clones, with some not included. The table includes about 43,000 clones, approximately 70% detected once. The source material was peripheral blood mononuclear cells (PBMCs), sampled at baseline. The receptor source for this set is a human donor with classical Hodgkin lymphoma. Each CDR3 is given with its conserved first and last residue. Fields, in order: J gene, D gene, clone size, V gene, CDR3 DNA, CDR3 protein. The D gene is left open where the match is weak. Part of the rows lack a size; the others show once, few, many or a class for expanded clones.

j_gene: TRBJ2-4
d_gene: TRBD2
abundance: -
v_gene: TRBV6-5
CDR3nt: TGTGCCAGCTCATCCGGACTAGCGGGAGACGTTAAGGACTTC
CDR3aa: CASSSGLAGDVKDF

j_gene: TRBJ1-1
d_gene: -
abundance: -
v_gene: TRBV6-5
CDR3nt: TGTGCCAGCAGTTACTCACCAGGGGTGAACACTGAAGCTTTCTTT
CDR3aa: CASSYSPGVNTEAFF

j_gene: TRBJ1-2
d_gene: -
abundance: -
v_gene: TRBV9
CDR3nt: TGTGCCAGCAGCGTAGTTGCGGGGGCTAGCTATGGCTACACCTTC
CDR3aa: CASSVVAGASYGYTF

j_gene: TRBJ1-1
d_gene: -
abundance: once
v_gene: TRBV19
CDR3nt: TGTGCCAGTAAGGTCCGGGGGCCCATGAACACTGAAGCTTTCTTT
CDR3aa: CASKVRGPMNTEAFF

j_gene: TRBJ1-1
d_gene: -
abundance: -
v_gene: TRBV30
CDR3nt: TGTGCCTGGAGTGTACGGGCAGGGAGGTTGAACACTGAAGCTTTCTTT
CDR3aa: CAWSVRAGRLNTEAFF

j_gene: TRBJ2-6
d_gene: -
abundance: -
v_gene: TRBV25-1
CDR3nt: TGTGCCAGCAGTGAATCACAACCTGGGGCCAACGTCCTGACTTTC
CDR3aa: CASSESQPGANVLTF

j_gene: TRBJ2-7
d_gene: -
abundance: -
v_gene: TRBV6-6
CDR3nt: TGTGCCAGCAGTCTACTCACCCCGGGGGACTACGAGCAGTACTTC
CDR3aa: CASSLLTPGDYEQYF

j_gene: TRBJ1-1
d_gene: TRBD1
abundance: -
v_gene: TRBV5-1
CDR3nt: TGCGCCAGCAGACGGACAGGCTTGGTCACTGAAGCTTTCTTT
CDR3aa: CASRRTGLVTEAFF

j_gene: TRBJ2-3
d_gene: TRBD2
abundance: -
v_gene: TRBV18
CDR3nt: TGTGCCAGCTCACCTCCTAGCGGGACAGATACGCAGTATTTT
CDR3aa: CASSPPSGTDTQYF

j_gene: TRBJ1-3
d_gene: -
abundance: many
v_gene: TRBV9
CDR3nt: TGTGCCAGCAGTGGACAAGCTTACTCTGGAAACACCATATATTTT
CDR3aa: CASSGQAYSGNTIYF

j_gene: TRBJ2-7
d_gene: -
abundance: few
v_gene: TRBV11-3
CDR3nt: TGTGCCAGCACCGTCGGGACAAACTACGAGCAGTACTTC
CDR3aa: CASTVGTNYEQYF

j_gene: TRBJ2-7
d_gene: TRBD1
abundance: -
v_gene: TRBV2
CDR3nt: TGTGCCAGCACCAACAGGGGAGAAGAGCAGTACTTC
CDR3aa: CASTNRGEEQYF

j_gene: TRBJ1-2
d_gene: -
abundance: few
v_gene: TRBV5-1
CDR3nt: TGCGCCAGCAGCCCGAGCACAGGGTATGGCTACACCTTC
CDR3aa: CASSPSTGYGYTF

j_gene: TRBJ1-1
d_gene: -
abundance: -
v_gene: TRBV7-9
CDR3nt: TGTGCCAGCAGCTTAGTGCCTGAAGCTTTCTTT
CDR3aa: CASSLVPEAFF

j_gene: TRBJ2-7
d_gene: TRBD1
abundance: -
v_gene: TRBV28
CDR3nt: TGTGCCAGCAGCAAACAGGGGCCCCTGGAGCAGTACTTC
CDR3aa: CASSKQGPLEQYF

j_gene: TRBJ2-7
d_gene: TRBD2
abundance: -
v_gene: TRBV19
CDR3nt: TGTGCCAGGGGACTAGCGGGAAACGGACCCGAGCAGTACTTC
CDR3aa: CARGLAGNGPEQYF

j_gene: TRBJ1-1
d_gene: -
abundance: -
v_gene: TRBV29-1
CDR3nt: TGCAGCGTTGAAAGCTTGGAGTACACTGAAGCTTTCTTT
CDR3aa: CSVESLEYTEAFF

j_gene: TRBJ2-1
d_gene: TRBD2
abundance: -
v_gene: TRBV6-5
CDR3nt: TGTGCCAGCAGATCCCCCGGGGGGAATGAGCAGTTCTTC
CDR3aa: CASRSPGGNEQFF

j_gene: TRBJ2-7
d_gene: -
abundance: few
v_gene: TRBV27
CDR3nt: TGTGCCAGCAGTTTTGCGGACACCATGTACGAGCAGTACTTC
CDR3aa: CASSFADTMYEQYF

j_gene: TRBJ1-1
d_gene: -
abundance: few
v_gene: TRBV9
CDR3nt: TGTGCCAGCAGCGTAGTTGGGGGAGCTAACACTGAAGCTTTCTTT
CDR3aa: CASSVVGGANTEAFF

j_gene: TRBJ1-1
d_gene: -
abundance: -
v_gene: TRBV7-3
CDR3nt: TGTGCCAGCAGCTTAAGCTCAGGGTTCAGTGAAGCTTTCTTT
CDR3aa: CASSLSSGFSEAFF

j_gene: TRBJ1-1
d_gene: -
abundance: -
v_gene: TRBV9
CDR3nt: TGTGCCAGCAGCCTCAGTTTGGGTTCGGGGGCTTTCTTT
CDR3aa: CASSLSLGSGAFF

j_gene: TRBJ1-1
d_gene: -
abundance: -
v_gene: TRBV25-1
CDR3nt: TGTGCCAGCAGTGAATCCCCGGAGGTGAACACTGAAGCTTTCTTT
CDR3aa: CASSESPEVNTEAFF

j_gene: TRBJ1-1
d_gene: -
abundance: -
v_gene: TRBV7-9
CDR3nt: TGTGCCAGCAGCCCGCCGGCCCCCGCAGCAGCTTTCTTT
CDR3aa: CASSPPAPAAAFF

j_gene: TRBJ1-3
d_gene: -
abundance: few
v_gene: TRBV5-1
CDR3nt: TGCGCCAGCAGCTTGGAAATCACTGGAAACACCATATATTTT
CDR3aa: CASSLEITGNTIYF

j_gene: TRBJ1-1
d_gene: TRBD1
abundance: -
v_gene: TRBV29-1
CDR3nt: TGCAGCGTTAACCCGACAGGGATTACTGAAGCTTTCTTT
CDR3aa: CSVNPTGITEAFF